Given below is one T cell receptor beta chain in context. Produced via immunoSEQ multiplex PCR; TCRdb's table is partial and in-frame only. The sample yields 60,000 to 80,000 clones, over 70% seen once. The source of the sample is a study of T cell responses to AZD1222 COVID-19 vaccine. CDR3 length equals 14 residues. V shed 2 bases and J shed 5 bases, with 13 bases lying between them. Germline loops: CDR1 SGHRS, CDR2 YFSETQ. The TCR originated in an adult who received the AZD1222 COVID-19 vaccine. The source material was peripheral blood, sampled 28 days after the second AZD1222 dose. This rearrangement joins TRBV5-1 to TRBJ2-5, with D perhaps TRBD1 or TRBD2 (5 bases each). DNA for the CDR3: TGCGCCAGCAGCTTTCAGGGTAGCGAGGAGACCCAGTACTTC. As protein: CASSFQGSEETQYF.